This TCR beta chain appears in the sequencing data of a study of blood T cell repertoires in COVID-19 (dated by TCRdb to about 2020). General notes on the study: Samples from collaborators originated in the United States, Italy and Spain and spanned both the acute and convalescent phases of COVID-19. The prospective study material was composed of cDNA or gDNA derived from T cells, B-cell-depleted T cells, or PBMCs. Subjects who had been exposed to COVID-19, were actively infected with it, or had recovered from it provided the deeply sampled blood TCRbeta repertoires that made up the dataset. A freely available public database, intended as a resource for researchers studying the immune response to SARS-CoV-2, is where the repertoires were released. Samples were obtained from the ongoing ImmuneRACE study (first 160 participants) and from roughly 1,300 subjects provided by 6 global collaborators. Sample metadata almost always included a de-identified subject ID, COVID-19 status, age in years and sex. Where HLA class I and class II types were available, the types were taken from metadata supplied by the sample provider, not from assay-based typing. The investigation overall reported the following: The quantity of clinical and demographic metadata differed by source and by participant and was supplied without curation.

The cysteine opens and the phenylalanine closes a CDR3 of 14 amino acids. Of the read, only the CDR3 DNA is kept; its 42 bases are in frame from base 1. V sheds 3 bases and J sheds 8 bases, leaving 14 bases between their ends. CDR1 and CDR2 were assigned from the germline V gene as KGHSH and LQKENI. Worth noting for this clone: There is no known antigen for this receptor. Base qualities are not provided; no much larger clone lies one nucleotide away.

TCRbeta CDR3 regions were amplified from genomic DNA by means of the immunoSEQ Assay, a bias-controlled multiplex PCR. As for how the authors treated the data: Within the assay, amplification of reference gene primers was used to estimate how many nucleated cells each sample contained. To quantify the absolute abundance of each unique TCRbeta CDR3 rearrangement, sequence reads were collapsed and filtered. For each sample, productive Simpson clonality was calculated as the square root of Simpson's diversity index over productive rearrangements. In TCRdb, the immuneACCESS table is reduced to in-frame sequences with V and J assigned. These tables do not hold every clone; where another copy was compared, an unresolved V gene accounts for under half, and the others remain unexplained. The V and J calls and clone size are taken from that table; D and trimming were inferred from the DNA. Present in this sample are 140,000 to 150,000 clones, 78% of which were seen just once. Clones ranked in the top ten supply less than 2.5% of the sample.

Each collaborating institution followed its own protocols to collect whole blood in K2EDTA tubes. For TCRbeta analysis, collaborators shipped samples as frozen whole blood, isolated PBMCs, or DNA extracted from either of those sample types. The chain is assembled from TRBV18 and TRBJ2-1; perhaps TRBD2 is the D gene, with 5 bases matching. The TCR sequence derives from an older woman with acute or convalescent COVID-19. Specimen: peripheral blood. The CDR3 protein sequence reads: CASSPLPGSDEQFF. The sequenced DNA is TGTGCCAGCTCACCTCTTCCGGGGTCGGATGAGCAGTTCTTC.